One sample yielded the 24 T cell receptor beta chains listed below, sequenced in a study of blood T cells in healthy people across ages. The use of a sample-barcoded 5' primer and a J-beta primer mix characterized a second PCR of roughly 6 to 11 cycles. In TCRdb, the 5' RACE reads were re-called with MiXCR into one record per CDR3 protein. The sample contains over 500,000 distinct CDR3 sequences, approximately 52% of which appear only once. The material sequenced was blood. The receptors shown here come from an elderly woman in good health.

This clonotype was counted ten times or more. This chain uses TRBV6-6 with TRBJ1-1, with D uncertain. The CDR3 has 12 amino acids. The V end was cut by 3 bases, the J end by 6 bases, with 8 bases between. Germline values: CDR1 MNHNY, CDR2 SVGAGI (reference sequence). The CDR3 region has the DNA TGTGCCAGCAGTTATTGGAATCCTGAAGCTTTCTTT. Translated, it gives CASSYWNPEAFF.

Concerning this clonotype: This could be a read error, since a much larger clone is one nucleotide away. The V call is TRBV18, the J call TRBJ1-5, with 8 bases that match TRBD1. Germline V lookup: CDR1 KGHSH, CDR2 LQKENI. Trimming at V came to 6 bases and at J to 6 bases, leaving 7 bases not matched to a gene. This CDR3 comprises 14 residues. The CDR3 DNA follows: TGTGCCAGCTCGACAGGGGTAGGGGGTCAGCCCCAGCATTTT. Amino acid sequence: CASSTGVGGQPQHF.

CDR3 sequence: CSASGDPRERNTEAFF. The CDR3, as DNA: TGCAGTGCTAGTGGAGACCCCAGGGAGAGGAACACTGAAGCTTTCTTT. This chain uses TRBV20-1 with TRBJ1-1, with D perhaps TRBD1 (5 bases). V was clipped by 3 bases and J by 1 base, with 18 bases between them. CDR1 is DFQATT, CDR2 SNEGSKA, per germline (reference sequence). The CDR3 contains 16 residues.

This clonotype occurred a few times. This may stem from a read error, because a much larger clone lies one nucleotide away. V usage is TRBV20-1 and J usage is TRBJ2-7, with 10 nucleotides matching TRBD1. This CDR3 is built from 13 residues. CDR1 is DFQATT and CDR2 is SNEGSKA in the germline V gene (reference sequence). This CDR3 is CSLPDRGPNEQYF. The DNA of the CDR3 is TGCAGCCTCCCCGACAGGGGGCCCAATGAGCAGTACTTC.

This rearrangement joins TRBV5-1 to TRBJ1-1; D gene unclear. The V end was cut by 2 bases, the J end by 0 bases, with 20 bases between. CDR1 is SGHRS, CDR2 YFSETQ, per germline. The CDR3 contains 18 residues. CDR3 DNA: TGCGCCAGCAGCTTTGAGGTGAGTCGAGACACCCTGAACACTGAAGCTTTCTTT. It is translated as CASSFEVSRDTLNTEAFF.

J is TRBJ2-6 and V is TRBV29-1; D perhaps matches TRBD1 (5 bases). Trimming cost V 3 bases and J 4 bases, with 7 bases left between them. CDR3 length: 13 residues. Germline V gene lookup returns CDR1 SQVTM and CDR2 ANQGSEA. The CDR3 loop is CSVDQGGANVLTF. In DNA, the CDR3 is TGCAGCGTTGACCAGGGAGGGGCCAACGTCCTGACTTTC.

This clonotype was recorded only once. This may be a read error: a much more frequent sequence differs by one nucleotide. The chain links TRBV4-1 to TRBJ1-2, with TRBD1 identical over 9 bases. The length of the CDR3 is 16 residues. Unmatched junction bases numbered 7, after V lost 1 base and J lost 4 bases. Germline assignment: CDR1 MGHRA and CDR2 YSYEKL. The CDR3 nucleotides are TGCGCCAGCAGCCAAGCCACCGCGACAGGGGGCTATGGCTACACCTTC. As protein: CASSQATATGGYGYTF.

This clonotype was counted a few times. The rearrangement links TRBV2 to TRBJ1-3, with D uncertain. This CDR3 is 15 amino acids long. With 2 bases removed from V and 0 bases from J, the gap between germline ends came to 8 bases. The germline CDR1 and CDR2 sequences are SNHLY and FYNNEI. The CDR3: CASSELGFSGNTIYF. The CDR3 DNA is TGTGCCAGCAGTGAATTGGGTTTCTCTGGAAACACCATATATTTT.

This clonotype came up many times. The J gene is TRBJ2-5, the V gene TRBV12-3 or TRBV12-4; the D gene is possibly TRBD1 (5 bases). The CDR3 is 12 residues long. Trimming took off 5 bases at V and 5 bases at J, with 9 bases between the two ends. In nucleotides, the CDR3 is TGTGCCAGCAGTGTCCAGGGTGAGACCCAGTACTTC. Encoded protein: CASSVQGETQYF.

A few counts support this clonotype. The chain joins TRBV6-5 to TRBJ1-4; D call uncertain. V dropped 3 bases and J dropped 7 bases, with 12 bases sitting between them. The germline V gene encodes CDR1 MNHEY and CDR2 SVGAGI. This CDR3 contains 14 residues. The CDR3 here is CASSYGPGAEKLFF. The DNA for the CDR3 is TGTGCCAGCAGTTATGGGCCGGGAGCTGAAAAACTGTTTTTT.

The chain carries TRBV6-5 and TRBJ1-5; D uncertain. Germline CDR1 and CDR2: MNHEY and SVGAGI. V was shortened by 10 bases and J by 2 bases, with 15 bases between the two germline ends. The CDR3 has 14 amino acids. CDR3 sequence reads: CATASGVGNQPQHF. The CDR3 region has the DNA TGTGCCACCGCTAGTGGGGTTGGCAATCAGCCCCAGCATTTT.

This clonotype was detected many times. The chain links TRBV11-2 to TRBJ2-3; no clear D gene. The CDR3 contains 14 residues. The germline gives CDR1 SGHAT, CDR2 FQNNGV. V was trimmed by 4 bases and J by 6 bases, leaving 14 bases between them. CDR3 sequence (DNA): TGTGCCAGCAGCTCGTCCTCCTTACCCGATACGCAGTATTTT. The encoded protein is CASSSSSLPDTQYF.

This clonotype was recorded many times. V and J are TRBV7-2 and TRBJ2-1; TRBD2 matches 8 bases. Germline V gene sequence: CDR1 SGHTA, CDR2 FQGNSA. V lost 2 bases, J lost 4 bases, and 7 bases stayed unmatched. CDR3 length: 16 amino acids. The CDR3: CASSLFVGTSYNEQFF. The CDR3 DNA reads TGTGCCAGCAGCTTATTTGTAGGGACTAGTTACAATGAGCAGTTCTTC.

This clonotype was counted once. The chain couples TRBV20-1 to TRBJ2-1, with 13 nucleotides matching TRBD2. The CDR3 totals 18 residues. With 2 bases clipped from V and 2 bases from J, the junction kept 9 bases outside the gene matches. Germline V lookup: CDR1 DFQATT, CDR2 SNEGSKA (reference sequence). The CDR3 DNA sequence: TGCAGTGCTAGACCCTTCGCCGGGACTAGCGGGACCTACAATGAGCAGTTCTTC. Protein sequence: CSARPFAGTSGTYNEQFF.

This clonotype was counted ten times or more. V gene TRBV18 combines with J gene TRBJ2-3; perhaps TRBD1 as D (6 bases). Looked up from germline, CDR1 is KGHSH and CDR2 is LQKENI. Trimming left V 3 bases short and J 2 bases short, with 12 bases between. The CDR3 has 15 residues. CDR3 loop: CASSPGALSTDTQYF. CDR3 nucleotides: TGTGCCAGCTCACCGGGGGCCCTCTCCACAGATACGCAGTATTTT.

The J gene is TRBJ1-2, the V gene TRBV5-8, with D hard to call. Germline loops: CDR1 SGHTS, CDR2 YDEGEE. Between the trimmed V and J ends, which lost 3 bases and 0 bases, there was a span of 12 bases. This CDR3 is 15 amino acids long. The CDR3 DNA sequence: TGTGCCAGCAGCTCATACAACCTAGCTAACTATGGCTACACCTTC. Translation gives CASSSYNLANYGYTF.

This clonotype was recorded a few times. This chain connects TRBV29-1 to TRBJ2-1; 12 bases line up with TRBD2. This CDR3 has 16 amino acids. The V gene end was trimmed by 8 bases and the J gene end by 0 bases; junction bases not matched to a gene: 8. Germline V gene sequence: CDR1 SQVTM, CDR2 ANQGSEA. For the CDR3, the DNA is TGCAGCTTGACTAGCGGGAGTGCATTCTCCTACAATGAGCAGTTCTTC. It is translated as CSLTSGSAFSYNEQFF.

The chain couples TRBV7-6 to TRBJ2-1; TRBD1 might be the D (6 bases). The germline V gene has CDR1 SGHVS and CDR2 FNYEAQ. The CDR3 is made up of 16 amino acids. V was cut by 1 base and J by 5 bases, with 15 bases left in between. The CDR3 protein is CASSLGSARGHNEQFF. CDR3 nucleotide sequence: TGTGCCAGCAGCTTAGGAAGCGCCAGGGGCCACAATGAGCAGTTCTTC.

This clonotype was counted a few times. The V gene is TRBV28, the J gene TRBJ2-1, with 9 positions matching TRBD2. Germline CDR1 MDHEN, CDR2 SYDVKM. This CDR3 is built from 15 residues. Losses at the gene ends were 5 bases for V and 10 bases for J; bases not matched to a gene: 12. The CDR3 coding sequence is TGTGCCAGCAGTCTGCCGGGACTAGCTGTTGGAGAGCAGTTCTTC. Its translation: CASSLPGLAVGEQFF.

The V call is TRBV12-3 or TRBV12-4, the J call TRBJ1-1; no clear D gene. The CDR3 is made up of 14 amino acids. Trimming pared 6 bases from V and 4 bases from J, leaving 15 bases between. The CDR3: CASSSLREGTEAFF. The CDR3 region has the DNA TGTGCCAGCAGCTCCCTGAGAGAGGGCACTGAAGCTTTCTTT.

The sample holds one count of this clonotype. The chain couples TRBV20-1 to TRBJ2-7, with unresolved D. CDR3 length: 13 amino acids. From germline, CDR1 is DFQATT and CDR2 SNEGSKA (reference sequence). Trimming pared 0 bases from V and 2 bases from J, leaving 8 bases between. The CDR3 reads CSARDPVTYEQYF. CDR3 bases: TGCAGTGCTAGAGATCCGGTCACCTACGAGCAGTACTTC.

Comment on this clonotype: This could be a read error, since a much larger clone is one nucleotide away. The chain recombines TRBV12-3 or TRBV12-4 with TRBJ2-1, with no clear D. The length of the CDR3 is 15 residues. Here the CDR3 reads CASSFITMASNEEFF. For the CDR3, the DNA is TGTGCCAGCAGTTTTATCACAATGGCCTCAAATGAGGAGTTCTTC.

This clonotype was detected only a few times. The V and J genes are TRBV11-2 and TRBJ2-5; TRBD2 matches at 9 bases. From germline, CDR1 is SGHAT and CDR2 FQNNGV. The CDR3 runs to 17 residues. Germline trimming cut 1 base from V and 4 bases from J; bases unmatched to any gene: 10. CDR3 region: CASSLVLPSGEGETQYF. Here the CDR3 DNA reads TGTGCCAGCAGCTTAGTTTTGCCTAGCGGGGAAGGAGAGACCCAGTACTTC.

There are a few counts of this clonotype. The rearrangement uses TRBV20-1 and TRBJ1-4; a possible D gene is TRBD1 (5 bases). Germline values: CDR1 DFQATT, CDR2 SNEGSKA (reference sequence). The V gene lost 5 bases and the J gene lost 13 bases, with 20 bases spanning the gap. The CDR3 runs to 13 residues. The CDR3 here is CSAQGVNEQGLFF. The DNA for the CDR3 is TGCAGTGCTCAAGGGGTTAATGAGCAGGGACTGTTTTTT.